Following are 14 T cell receptor beta chains from one sample sequenced in a study of T cell changes during pregnancy in multiple sclerosis. Profiling relied on immunoSEQ multiplex PCR, and the TCRdb table lists in-frame clones only, not all of them. The sample includes about 83,000 clones, approximately 90% of them seen just once. Sequences were derived from PBMCs, sampled in the first trimester of pregnancy. Receptors were obtained from a female donor in good health, serving as a control in a pregnancy study. Some clones in this sample may be carry-over from other donors' samples.

The V and J genes are TRBV19 and TRBJ2-7; 7 bases align to TRBD2. CDR1 and CDR2 from the germline V gene are LNHDA and SQIVND (reference sequence). V was clipped by 3 bases and J by 0 bases; unmatched bases: 5. CDR3 length: 15 amino acids. The CDR3 spells CASSIGGTFSYEQYF. CDR3 bases: TGTGCCAGTAGTATCGGGGGGACTTTCTCCTACGAGCAGTACTTC.

CDR3 DNA: TGTGCCAGCTCGCGGGAGCCGAGCTCCTACGAGCAGTACTTC. Protein sequence: CASSREPSSYEQYF. The rearrangement links TRBV6-4 to TRBJ2-7; 7 bases match TRBD2. The CDR3 is 14 amino acids. V gave up 8 bases and J gave up 0 bases; unmatched junction bases: 7. Germline V CDR1 and CDR2: MRHNA, SNTAGT.

This chain connects TRBV28 to TRBJ1-4; the D is unclear. Looked up from germline, CDR1 is MDHEN and CDR2 is SYDVKM. Between the trimmed V and J ends, which lost 2 bases and 8 bases, there was a span of 9 bases. This CDR3 region has 13 residues. CDR3 sequence reads: CASSLHGNEKLFF. The CDR3 DNA is TGTGCCAGCAGTTTACACGGTAACGAAAAACTGTTTTTT.

This clone was detected once. The J gene is TRBJ1-3, the V gene TRBV5-1, with a weak D call TRBD1 (5 bases). CDR1 is SGHRS, CDR2 YFSETQ, per germline. Trimming cost V 3 bases and J 0 bases, with 10 bases left between them. The CDR3 has 15 amino acids. The CDR3 bases are TGCGCCAGCAGCTCGGGGGAGGACTCTGGAAACACCATATATTTT. This encodes CASSSGEDSGNTIYF.

This clone has a handful of counts. The gene calls are TRBV6-5 and TRBJ1-2; D gene ambiguous. This CDR3 comprises 15 residues. Trimming removed 1 base from V and 0 bases from J, with 9 bases in between. The germline V gene encodes CDR1 MNHEY and CDR2 SVGAGI. CDR3 residues: CASSYWQDSNYGYTF. The CDR3 DNA sequence: TGTGCCAGCAGTTACTGGCAGGATTCTAACTATGGCTACACCTTC.

The rearrangement uses TRBV4-2 and TRBJ1-4; no clear D. Deletions cut 0 bases from V and 4 bases from J, with 21 bases between. CDR3 size: 19 residues. The germline gives CDR1 LGHNA, CDR2 YNFKEQ. The CDR3 spells CASSQEGSPRTRNNEKLFF. The DNA of the CDR3 is TGTGCCAGCAGCCAAGAAGGGAGTCCAAGGACGAGGAATAATGAAAAACTGTTTTTT.

J is TRBJ2-1 and V is TRBV9; tentatively, D is TRBD2 (6 bases). Trimming pared 0 bases from V and 12 bases from J, leaving 19 bases between. Germline lookup yields CDR1 SGDLS and CDR2 YYNGEE. There are 15 residues in the CDR3. DNA for the CDR3: TGTGCCAGCAGCGTAGGGCCTAGCGCCGGCGGTGTGCAGTTCTTC. Protein: CASSVGPSAGGVQFF.

This clone was seen just once. The CDR3 sequence: CASRIAQGPNSPLHF. The CDR3 DNA reads as TGTGCCAGCAGGATAGCACAGGGGCCGAATTCACCCCTCCACTTT. V is TRBV7-8 and J is TRBJ1-6; TRBD1 matches at 7 bases. The CDR3 contains 15 residues. CDR1 is SGHVS and CDR2 is FQNEAQ in the germline V gene. With 6 bases clipped from V and 7 bases from J, the junction kept 9 bases outside the gene matches. The variable domain in full, with the rest retrieved from reference TRBV7-8 and TRBJ1-6, is GAGVSQSPRYKVAKRGQDVALRCDPISGHVSLFWYQQALGQGPEFLTYFQNEAQLDKSGLPSDRFFAERPEGSVSTLKIQRTQQEDSAVYLCASRIAQGPNSPLHFGNGTRLTVT.

CDR3 sequence: CASRPDRDVYGYTF. Written as DNA, the CDR3 is TGTGCCAGCAGACCCGACAGGGATGTCTATGGCTACACCTTC. The J gene is TRBJ1-2, the V gene TRBV27; TRBD1 agrees at 7 bases. Looked up from germline, CDR1 is MNHEY and CDR2 is SMNVEV (reference sequence). The CDR3 sequence is 14 residues long. V trimming: 6 bases; J trimming: 4 bases; junction bases outside the gene matches: 8.

The chain joins TRBV28 to TRBJ2-1, with D maybe TRBD2 (6 bases). The V and J ends lost 6 bases and 4 bases respectively, with 19 bases between them. This CDR3 region has 16 residues. From germline, CDR1 is MDHEN and CDR2 SYDVKM. The CDR3 reads CASSHPSGRTYNEQFF. CDR3 in DNA: TGTGCCAGCAGCCACCCGAGCGGGCGGACTTACAATGAGCAGTTCTTC.

This clone has just a few counts. The chain has TRBV7-3 and TRBJ2-7; no firm D call. The V end lost 8 bases, the J end lost 1 base, and 3 bases lay between the germline ends. The CDR3 consists of 10 residues. Germline V gene lookup returns CDR1 SGHTA and CDR2 FQGTGA. The CDR3: CASYSYEQYF. DNA for the CDR3: TGTGCCAGCTATTCCTACGAGCAGTACTTC. Looking up the rest from reference TRBV7-3 and TRBJ2-7 gives the full variable domain: GAGVSQTPSNKVTEKGKYVELRCDPISGHTALYWYRQSLGQGPEFLIYFQGTGAADDSGLPNDRFFAVRPEGSVSTLKIQRTERGDSAVYLCASYSYEQYFGPGTRLTVT.

In its sample, this clone was seen a few times. This chain's CDR3 is CASSRLMPGDEDEQFF. Here the CDR3 DNA reads TGTGCCAGCTCCCGTCTTATGCCGGGAGACGAGGATGAGCAGTTCTTC. The gene calls are TRBV18 and TRBJ2-1; TRBD2 is a possible D gene (6 bases). The germline V gene encodes CDR1 KGHSH and CDR2 LQKENI. The V and J ends lost 6 bases and 8 bases respectively, with 23 bases between them. CDR3 length equals 16 residues.

V gene TRBV28 combines with J gene TRBJ2-7; 7 bases agree with TRBD1. This CDR3 spans 14 amino acids. With 6 bases clipped from V and 9 bases from J, the junction kept 14 bases outside the gene matches. The germline V gene has CDR1 MDHEN and CDR2 SYDVKM. CDR3 protein: CASSPGQYFVPQYF. CDR3 DNA: TGTGCCAGCAGCCCGGGACAGTACTTTGTGCCGCAGTACTTC.

The chain recombines TRBV27 with TRBJ2-5; 7 bases line up with TRBD1. The end of the DNA aligns better with TRBJ2-7, so the J call may be wrong. Germline V CDR1 and CDR2: MNHEY, SMNVEV (reference sequence). The CDR3 consists of 14 residues. CDR3 region: CASSLSTGAYEQYF. As DNA, the CDR3 is TGTGCCAGCAGTTTATCAACAGGGGCCTACGAGCAGTACTTC.